The 30 T cell receptor beta chains reported below all come from one sample, sequenced in a study of T cell changes during pregnancy in multiple sclerosis. Using immunoSEQ multiplex PCR, the repertoire was profiled, and TCRdb retains in-frame clones only, with some absent. The top ten clones hold under 5.5% of a sample with around 50,000 clones, 85% to 90% of them seen once. Specimen: peripheral blood from another person, used as feeder cells. The receptors were sampled from a human donor whose cells served as feeder cells for cultures in a pregnancy study.

J is TRBJ2-7 and V is TRBV7-9; tentative D call: TRBD2 (6 bases). Trimming cost V 5 bases and J 3 bases, with 17 bases left between them. This CDR3 is 15 amino acids long. Per the germline V gene, CDR1 is SEHNR and CDR2 is FQNEAQ (reference sequence). The CDR3 spells CASSMPGTGVYEQYF. The CDR3 nucleotides are TGTGCCAGCAGCATGCCGGGAACGGGGGTCTACGAGCAGTACTTC.

In this sample, this clone turned up once. This rearrangement joins TRBV19 to TRBJ1-5; D call uncertain. V was shortened by 5 bases and J by 4 bases, with 18 bases between the two germline ends. Germline V CDR1 and CDR2: LNHDA, SQIVND (reference sequence). CDR3 length: 16 residues. The CDR3 DNA is TGTGCCAGTAGTCGCCTCTCCCTTCGGGGAAATCAGCCCCAGCATTTT. This gives the protein CASSRLSLRGNQPQHF.

This clone was seen a single time. This chain connects TRBV7-2 to TRBJ2-7; D tentatively fits TRBD1 or TRBD2 (6 bases each). Trimming took off 7 bases at V and 7 bases at J, with 17 bases between the two ends. Per the germline V gene, CDR1 is SGHTA and CDR2 is FQGNSA. The CDR3 is 13 amino acids. The DNA for the CDR3 is TGTGCCAGCAACATACGGGGGCTCGGGGAGCAGTACTTC. Translation gives CASNIRGLGEQYF. Full variable domain (outside the CDR3, taken from reference TRBV7-2 and TRBJ2-7): GAGVSQSPSNKVTEKGKDVELRCDPISGHTALYWYRQSLGQGLEFLIYFQGNSAPDKSGLPSDRFSAERTGGSVSTLTIQRTQQEDSAVYLCASNIRGLGEQYFGPGTRLTVT.

The chain joins TRBV5-1 to TRBJ1-2, with 11 bases identical to TRBD1. The V segment lost 4 bases and the J segment 8 bases; nucleotides outside the gene matches: 7. The germline CDR1 and CDR2 sequences are SGHRS and YFSETQ. This CDR3 has 14 amino acids. In DNA form, the CDR3 reads TGCGCCAGCAGCAACGGACAGGGGGCGAGCGGCTACACCTTC. Protein: CASSNGQGASGYTF.

CDR3 protein: CASSLGAQSSYNEQFF. CDR3 sequence (DNA): TGTGCCAGCAGCTTAGGAGCCCAGAGCTCCTACAATGAGCAGTTCTTC. J is TRBJ2-1 and V is TRBV7-8; D is unclear. CDR1 and CDR2 (germline): SGHVS, FQNEAQ. Deletions cut 1 base from V and 0 bases from J, with 10 bases between. This CDR3 spans 16 amino acids.

The rearrangement uses TRBV12-5 and TRBJ2-5; the match to TRBD2 covers 11 bases. Germline V CDR1 and CDR2: LGHNT, FRNRAP. This CDR3 comprises 16 residues. With 3 bases clipped from V and 0 bases from J, the junction kept 3 bases outside the gene matches. The CDR3 here is CASGLGTSGYQETQYF. For the CDR3, the DNA is TGTGCTAGTGGTTTAGGGACTAGCGGATACCAAGAGACCCAGTACTTC.

The CDR3: CSAASGLAYEQYF. CDR3 DNA: TGCAGCGCCGCGAGCGGGCTTGCCTACGAGCAGTACTTC. This sequence joins TRBV29-1 and TRBJ2-7; possible D gene TRBD2, 6 bases. CDR1 SQVTM and CDR2 ANQGSEA come from the germline V gene. V was cut by 7 bases and J by 2 bases, with 15 bases left in between. The CDR3 runs to 13 residues.

This clone has more than one count but fewer than ten. The chain uses TRBV7-6 and TRBJ2-7; tentative D call: TRBD1 (6 bases). From germline, CDR1 is SGHVS and CDR2 FNYEAQ. This CDR3 region has 14 residues. V dropped 5 bases and J dropped 1 base, with 12 bases sitting between them. The CDR3: CASSRTALSYEQYF. The CDR3 nucleotides read TGTGCCAGCAGCCGGACAGCTCTATCCTACGAGCAGTACTTC.

The chain employs TRBV6-1 and TRBJ2-6, with D tentatively TRBD2 (6 bases). Germline V gene sequence: CDR1 MNHNS, CDR2 SASEGT. The CDR3 runs 15 residues. The germline V and J ends were trimmed by 4 bases and 2 bases, with 9 bases remaining between them. The CDR3 DNA sequence: TGTGCCAGCAGTGTGACGGGGGCTGGGGCCAACGTCCTGACTTTC. Protein sequence: CASSVTGAGANVLTF.

The chain is built from TRBV7-6 and TRBJ2-5; no reliable D call. The V gene's germline CDR1 is SGHVS and CDR2 FNYEAQ. The ends were cut back, 1 base at V and 2 bases at J, with 11 bases in the middle. This CDR3 is built from 15 residues. CDR3 in DNA: TGTGCCAGCAGCTTAGTGGCCGGCAGTCAAGAGACCCAGTACTTC. It specifies CASSLVAGSQETQYF.

This clone came up a few times. CDR3 nucleotide sequence: TGCGCCAGCAGCCCCGGGGGGATCAATGAGCAGTTCTTC. Protein sequence: CASSPGGINEQFF. The chain is built from TRBV5-1 and TRBJ2-1; 7 positions agree with TRBD2. From germline, CDR1 is SGHRS and CDR2 YFSETQ. The junction had 4 bases not matched to a gene; V was cut back by 4 bases and J by 6 bases. CDR3 length equals 13 residues.

V and J are TRBV29-1 and TRBJ1-5; 7 bases agree with TRBD1. The germline CDR1 and CDR2 sequences are SQVTM and ANQGSEA. This CDR3 has 15 residues. The junction had 2 bases not matched to a gene; V was cut back by 0 bases and J by 0 bases. The CDR3: CSVEETGNSNQPQHF. In nucleotides, the CDR3 is TGCAGCGTTGAAGAGACAGGGAATAGCAATCAGCCCCAGCATTTT.

V usage is TRBV7-3 and J usage is TRBJ1-1; TRBD1 is a possible D gene (6 bases). V was cut by 4 bases and J by 1 base, with 7 bases left in between. CDR1 and CDR2 (germline): SGHTA, FQGTGA. The CDR3 totals 13 residues. The CDR3 sequence: CASSSTGNTEAFF. The DNA for the CDR3 is TGTGCCAGCAGCTCGACAGGGAACACTGAAGCTTTCTTT.

The rearrangement joins TRBV9 to TRBJ2-1, with unresolved D. Germline V gene lookup returns CDR1 SGDLS and CDR2 YYNGEE. CDR3 length equals 14 residues. V was clipped by 1 base and J by 7 bases, with 12 bases between them. The CDR3 reads CASSVSGGVNEQFF. The CDR3 nucleotides read TGTGCCAGCAGCGTATCTGGCGGAGTAAATGAGCAGTTCTTC.

This clone was seen just once. V and J are TRBV7-2 and TRBJ1-2, with TRBD1 matching 9 bases. Germline CDR1 and CDR2: SGHTA and FQGNSA. The CDR3 contains 16 residues. The V and J ends lost 2 bases and 8 bases, in that order; junction bases with no gene match: 12. The CDR3 coding sequence is TGTGCCAGCAGCTTATCGCCCCCGGGACAGGGCGAAGGCTACACCTTC. It specifies CASSLSPPGQGEGYTF.

V is TRBV28 and J is TRBJ1-4, with D possibly TRBD1 on 6 matching bases. The CDR3 length is 13 residues. Germline CDR1 is MDHEN and CDR2 is SYDVKM. Trimming removed 7 bases at V and 3 bases at J, with 9 bases between. The CDR3 nucleotides read TGTGCCAGCAAACAGGGCCCTAATGAAAAACTGTTTTTT. It is translated as CASKQGPNEKLFF. The full variable domain, completed using reference TRBV28 and TRBJ1-4, is DVKVTQSSRYLVKRTGEKVFLECVQDMDHENMFWYRQDPGLGLRLIYFSYDVKMKEKGDIPEGYSVSREKKERFSLILESASTNQTSMYLCASKQGPNEKLFFGSGTQLSVL.

The V call is TRBV9, the J call TRBJ1-2; possible D gene TRBD1, 5 bases. Germline CDR1 reads SGDLS; CDR2 reads YYNGEE. CDR3 length equals 16 residues. With 0 bases removed from V and 8 bases from J, the gap between germline ends came to 20 bases. DNA of the CDR3: TGTGCCAGCAGCGTAGCAAACAGGAACCCGCTTTACGGCTACACCTTC. Amino acids: CASSVANRNPLYGYTF.

The CDR3 DNA is TGTGCTAGTGGTTTGGTAACAGCGGAAAGGGAGCGGGTAGTTGGCAATCAGCCCCAGCATTTT. Translated, it gives CASGLVTAERERVVGNQPQHF. This chain connects TRBV12-5 to TRBJ1-5, with D unresolved. Trimming stripped 0 bases from V and 2 bases from J, with 26 bases between. This CDR3 has 21 amino acids. Germline V CDR1 and CDR2: LGHNT, FRNRAP. Supplemented by reference TRBV12-5 and TRBJ1-5, the full variable domain reads DARVTQTPRHKVTEMGQEVTMRCQPILGHNTVFWYRQTMMQGLELLAYFRNRAPLDDSGMPKDRFSAEMPDATLATLKIQPSEPRDSAVYFCASGLVTAERERVVGNQPQHFGDGTRLSIL.

The chain joins TRBV6-1 to TRBJ1-2, with TRBD1 matching 7 bases. The CDR3 covers 15 residues. V lost 3 bases to trimming and J lost 1 base; unmatched junction nucleotides: 5. Germline CDR1 is MNHNS and CDR2 is SASEGT. The CDR3 here is CASSEEPGGNYGYTF. In DNA form, the CDR3 reads TGTGCCAGCAGTGAGGAACCAGGGGGTAACTATGGCTACACCTTC.

The CDR3 nucleotides are TGTGCCAGCAGGGGACAGGGGTACCCTGAAGCTTTCTTT. It codes for CASRGQGYPEAFF. The chain is built from TRBV25-1 and TRBJ1-1; TRBD1 matches 10 bases. The CDR3 covers 13 residues. J was trimmed by 6 bases and V by 6 bases; bases with no gene match: 4. Germline V gene sequence: CDR1 MGHDK, CDR2 SYGVNS.

The chain employs TRBV7-9 and TRBJ1-6, with 7 bases that match TRBD1. Unmatched junction bases numbered 8, after V lost 4 bases and J lost 8 bases. The germline V gene has CDR1 SEHNR and CDR2 FQNEAQ (reference sequence). The CDR3 is 15 residues long. The CDR3 sequence: CASSSPQGEYSPLHF. CDR3 in DNA: TGTGCCAGCAGCTCCCCTCAGGGGGAGTATTCACCCCTCCACTTT.

J is TRBJ2-1 and V is TRBV7-2; either TRBD1 or TRBD2 may supply D (5 bases each). This CDR3 region has 14 residues. The V end lost 6 bases, the J end lost 8 bases, and 17 bases lay between the germline ends. Germline lookup yields CDR1 SGHTA and CDR2 FQGNSA. CDR3 in amino acids: CASSLGWGFHEQFF. CDR3 DNA sequence: TGTGCCAGCAGTCTAGGCTGGGGGTTTCATGAGCAGTTCTTC.

The gene calls are TRBV7-2 and TRBJ1-6, with D possibly matching TRBD1 (6 bases). V lost 6 bases and J 8 bases, leaving 11 bases between the germline ends. The CDR3 is 13 residues long. Germline V gene lookup returns CDR1 SGHTA and CDR2 FQGNSA. The CDR3 spells CASSGTGHSPLHF. CDR3 nucleotide sequence: TGTGCCAGCAGTGGAACAGGGCATTCACCCCTCCACTTT.

The CDR3 region is CASSQDWGRAIYNEQFF. CDR3 nucleotides: TGTGCCAGCAGCCAAGATTGGGGGAGGGCGATCTACAATGAGCAGTTCTTC. The chain combines TRBV14 with TRBJ2-1; 7 nucleotides align to TRBD2. V was pared by 0 bases and J by 3 bases, with 8 bases of the junction left unmatched. Germline assignment: CDR1 SGHDN and CDR2 FVKESK. This CDR3 has 17 amino acids. Full variable domain (rest looked up from reference TRBV14 and TRBJ2-1): EAGVTQFPSHSVIEKGQTVTLRCDPISGHDNLYWYRRVMGKEIKFLLHFVKESKQDESGMPNNRFLAERTGGTYSTLKVQPAELEDSGVYFCASSQDWGRAIYNEQFFGPGTRLTVL.

This chain joins TRBV18 and TRBJ1-4; D remains ambiguous. Trimming took off 2 bases at V and 0 bases at J, with 7 bases between the two ends. CDR1 and CDR2 from the germline V gene are KGHSH and LQKENI. This CDR3 spans 15 amino acids. The CDR3 nucleotides are TGTGCCAGCTCACCAACCACCTCAACTAATGAAAAACTGTTTTTT. Protein: CASSPTTSTNEKLFF.

The chain uses TRBV6-1 and TRBJ2-7; D remains unclear. Looked up from germline, CDR1 is MNHNS and CDR2 is SASEGT. This CDR3 is 13 amino acids long. Between the trimmed V and J ends, which lost 7 bases and 2 bases, there was a span of 12 bases. CDR3 in amino acids: CASTAKGTYEQYF. CDR3 sequence (DNA): TGTGCCAGCACTGCAAAAGGCACCTACGAGCAGTACTTC.

DNA for the CDR3: TGCGCCAGCAGCTTTCCCCAGGGTGGAGAGACCCAGTACTTC. It yields the protein CASSFPQGGETQYF. V and J are TRBV5-1 and TRBJ2-5; D might be TRBD1 (5 bases). V lost 2 bases and J lost 4, with 12 bases in between. The CDR3 runs 14 residues. CDR1 is SGHRS and CDR2 is YFSETQ in the germline V gene.

The chain has TRBV5-5 and TRBJ1-4; D remains ambiguous. V lost 5 bases and J 0 bases, leaving 17 bases between the germline ends. The CDR3 covers 17 residues. Germline V gene lookup returns CDR1 SGHKS and CDR2 YYEKEE (reference sequence). The CDR3 DNA reads as TGTGCCAGCAGTCAGGACCGGGGAGTTGCAACTAATGAAAAACTGTTTTTT. It encodes CASSQDRGVATNEKLFF.

The rearrangement links TRBV30 to TRBJ1-1, with 9 bases fitting TRBD1. This CDR3 is built from 14 residues. The germline V gene has CDR1 GTSNPN and CDR2 SVGIG (reference sequence). With V trimmed by 3 bases and J by 6 bases, 8 bases remained unmatched. In DNA, the CDR3 is TGTGCCTGGAGCCGCCTTGGGACAGGGCCTGAAGCTTTCTTT. Translating gives CAWSRLGTGPEAFF.

The V gene is TRBV6-1, the J gene TRBJ2-7, with a possible D match to TRBD1 (6 bases). The ends were cut back, 2 bases at V and 6 bases at J, with 8 bases in the middle. This CDR3 comprises 12 residues. From germline, CDR1 is MNHNS and CDR2 SASEGT. The chain's CDR3 is CASSEIRGEQYF. The CDR3 coding sequence is TGTGCCAGCAGTGAAATCAGGGGCGAGCAGTACTTC.